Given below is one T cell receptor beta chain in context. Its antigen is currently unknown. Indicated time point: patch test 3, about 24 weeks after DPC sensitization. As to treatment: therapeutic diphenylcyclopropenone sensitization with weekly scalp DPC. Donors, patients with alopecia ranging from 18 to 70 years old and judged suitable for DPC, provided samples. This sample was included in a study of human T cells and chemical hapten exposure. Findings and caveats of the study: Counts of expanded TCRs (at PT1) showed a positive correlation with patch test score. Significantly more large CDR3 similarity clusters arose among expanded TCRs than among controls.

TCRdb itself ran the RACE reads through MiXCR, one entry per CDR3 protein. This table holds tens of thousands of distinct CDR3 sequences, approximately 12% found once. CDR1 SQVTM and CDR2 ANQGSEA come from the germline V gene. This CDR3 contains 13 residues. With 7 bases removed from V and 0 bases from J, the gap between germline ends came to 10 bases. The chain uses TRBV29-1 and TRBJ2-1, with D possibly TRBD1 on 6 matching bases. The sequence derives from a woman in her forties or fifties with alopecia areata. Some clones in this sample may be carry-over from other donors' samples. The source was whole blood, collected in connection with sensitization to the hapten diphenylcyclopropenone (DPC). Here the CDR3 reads CSARQDSYNEQFF. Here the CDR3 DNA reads TGCAGCGCCCGACAGGACTCCTACAATGAGCAGTTCTTC.